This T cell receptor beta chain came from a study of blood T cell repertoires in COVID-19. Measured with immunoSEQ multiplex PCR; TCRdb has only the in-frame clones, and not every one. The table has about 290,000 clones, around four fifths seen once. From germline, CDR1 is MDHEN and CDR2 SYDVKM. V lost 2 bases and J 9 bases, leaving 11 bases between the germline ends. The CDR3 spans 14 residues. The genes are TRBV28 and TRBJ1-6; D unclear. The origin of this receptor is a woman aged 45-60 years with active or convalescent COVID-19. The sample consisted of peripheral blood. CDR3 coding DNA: TGTGCCAGCAGTTTAAGGGAGTTTAGTTCACCCCTCCACTTT. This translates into CASSLREFSSPLHF.